The 23 T cell receptor beta chains reported below all come from one sample, sequenced in a study of response to subunit inactivated influenza vaccine. MiXCR, run by TCRdb on the RT-PCR reads, gives a single entry per CDR3 protein. The table includes hundreds of thousands of distinct CDR3 sequences, less than 10% detected once. The sequenced sample was PBMCs from blood, obtained around 25 months after vaccination. The source is a man between 50 and 75 years old who received an inactivated influenza vaccine.

The chain uses TRBV5-1 and TRBJ2-2; possibly TRBD1 or TRBD2 for D (6 bases each). The V end was cut by 5 bases, the J end by 4 bases, with 15 bases between. The CDR3 is 15 residues long. Germline V gene data show CDR1 as SGHRS and CDR2 as YFSETQ. CDR3 residues: CASRGGTQSTGELFF. The CDR3 nucleotides read TGCGCCAGCAGAGGGGGGACCCAATCCACCGGGGAGCTGTTTTTT.

By proportion, this clonotype is medium-sized. This chain uses TRBV12-3 or TRBV12-4 with TRBJ2-3; D is possibly TRBD2 (5 bases). This CDR3 is 14 amino acids long. Trimming left V 7 bases short and J 8 bases short, with 19 bases between. CDR3 amino acids: CASTPGSRTGTQYF. In DNA, the CDR3 is TGTGCCAGCACCCCGGGATCGCGGACGGGTACGCAGTATTTT.

This clonotype showed up just a few times. This chain connects TRBV20-1 to TRBJ2-3, with TRBD2 as a possible D gene (6 bases). CDR3 length: 14 amino acids. V was clipped by 6 bases and J by 2 bases, with 15 bases between them. The V gene's germline CDR1 is DFQATT and CDR2 SNEGSKA (reference sequence). The CDR3 is CSAQNSGNTDTQYF. In nucleotides, the CDR3 is TGCAGTGCGCAGAATAGCGGTAACACAGATACGCAGTATTTT.

This clonotype was found a few times. The genes are TRBV28 and TRBJ2-7; TRBD2 aligns across 7 bases. The V gene end was trimmed by 2 bases and the J gene end by 0 bases; junction bases not matched to a gene: 4. Germline CDR1 and CDR2: MDHEN and SYDVKM. This CDR3 is 15 amino acids long. The CDR3 region has the DNA TGTGCCAGCAGTTTAAGCGGGATGAGCTCCTACGAGCAGTACTTC. This encodes CASSLSGMSSYEQYF. Complete variable domain (other parts from reference TRBV28 and TRBJ2-7): DVKVTQSSRYLVKRTGEKVFLECVQDMDHENMFWYRQDPGLGLRLIYFSYDVKMKEKGDIPEGYSVSREKKERFSLILESASTNQTSMYLCASSLSGMSSYEQYFGPGTRLTVT.

The rearrangement joins TRBV5-5 to TRBJ2-1, with D uncertain. V was pared by 4 bases and J by 7 bases, with 18 bases between. The length of the CDR3 is 15 residues. The germline CDR1 and CDR2 sequences are SGHKS and YYEKEE (reference sequence). CDR3 amino acids: CASSRLGGVRNEQFF. The CDR3 coding sequence is TGTGCCAGCAGCCGCTTGGGTGGGGTCCGGAATGAGCAGTTCTTC.

This clonotype was counted ten times or more. The rearrangement uses TRBV5-1 and TRBJ2-7; 7 positions agree with TRBD1. V trimming: 4 bases; J trimming: 2 bases; junction bases outside the gene matches: 6. This CDR3 has 14 amino acids. Germline V lookup: CDR1 SGHRS, CDR2 YFSETQ. The chain's CDR3 is CASSRQGTTYEQYF. The CDR3 DNA reads TGCGCCAGCAGCCGACAGGGAACTACCTACGAGCAGTACTTC.

This chain connects TRBV28 to TRBJ2-7; D gene ambiguous. The CDR3 has 16 residues. CDR1 and CDR2 (germline): MDHEN, SYDVKM. V was shortened by 5 bases and J by 0 bases, with 17 bases between the two germline ends. Here the CDR3 reads CASSLALGGTSYEQYF. As DNA, the CDR3 is TGTGCCAGCAGTCTCGCCTTGGGCGGCACCTCCTACGAGCAGTACTTC. Supplemented by reference TRBV28 and TRBJ2-7, the full variable domain reads DVKVTQSSRYLVKRTGEKVFLECVQDMDHENMFWYRQDPGLGLRLIYFSYDVKMKEKGDIPEGYSVSREKKERFSLILESASTNQTSMYLCASSLALGGTSYEQYFGPGTRLTVT.

This clonotype was detected many times. This sequence joins TRBV10-3 and TRBJ2-1, with D tentatively TRBD1 or TRBD2 (5 bases each). With 7 bases removed from V and 2 bases from J, the gap between germline ends came to 15 bases. Germline lookup yields CDR1 ENHRY and CDR2 SYGVKD. This CDR3 contains 15 residues. DNA of the CDR3: TGTGCCATCACCTCCCGGGACGATCCCTACAATGAGCAGTTCTTC. Residues: CAITSRDDPYNEQFF.

This clonotype was recorded many times. This chain joins TRBV4-1 and TRBJ1-1, with D unclear. The V and J ends lost 1 base and 2 bases respectively, with 5 bases between them. In germline, CDR1 is MGHRA, CDR2 YSYEKL. The CDR3 covers 13 residues. Written as DNA, the CDR3 is TGCGCCAGCAGCCAAGGCATAAACACTGAAGCTTTCTTT. This codes for CASSQGINTEAFF.

This clonotype was counted many times. The genes are TRBV5-5 and TRBJ2-3, with TRBD2 matching 9 bases. V was pared by 5 bases and J by 1 base, with 8 bases of the junction left unmatched. The CDR3 is made up of 16 amino acids. Per germline, CDR1 SGHKS and CDR2 YYEKEE (reference sequence). For the CDR3, the DNA is TGTGCCAGCAGGTCAGGCCCTAGCGGGGGCACAGATACGCAGTATTTT. It codes for CASRSGPSGGTDTQYF.

This clonotype occurred many times. The chain has TRBV4-1 and TRBJ2-7, with TRBD2 matching over 8 bases. Looked up from germline, CDR1 is MGHRA and CDR2 is YSYEKL. V lost 1 base and J lost 7; bases outside the gene matches: 12. The CDR3 is 16 residues long. This chain's CDR3 is CASSQGMRGARMEQYF. The CDR3 DNA sequence: TGCGCCAGCAGCCAAGGAATGCGGGGGGCCAGAATGGAGCAGTACTTC.

The chain carries TRBV5-5 and TRBJ2-7; D unclear. The CDR3 has 15 residues. Germline values: CDR1 SGHKS, CDR2 YYEKEE (reference sequence). Trimming stripped 2 bases from V and 3 bases from J, with 15 bases between. Written as DNA, the CDR3 is TGTGCCAGCAGCTTCGGCCAGGTCTTTGGCTACGAGCAGTACTTC. Its translation is CASSFGQVFGYEQYF.

This clonotype was seen more than once but under ten times. The chain couples TRBV20-1 to TRBJ2-6, with D perhaps matching TRBD2 (5 bases). In germline, CDR1 is DFQATT, CDR2 SNEGSKA (reference sequence). The CDR3 extends over 16 amino acids. The germline V and J ends were trimmed by 2 bases and 0 bases, with 11 bases remaining between them. CDR3 protein: CSARPGIDSGANVLTF. CDR3 nucleotide sequence: TGCAGTGCTAGACCGGGAATTGACTCTGGGGCCAACGTCCTGACTTTC.

This clonotype was observed many times. The gene calls are TRBV12-3 or TRBV12-4 and TRBJ2-2; either TRBD1 or TRBD2 may supply D (5 bases each). V shed 3 bases and J shed 8 bases, with 7 bases lying between them. This CDR3 comprises 12 residues. The CDR3 loop is CASSFGGGELFF. For the CDR3, the DNA is TGTGCCAGCAGTTTTGGGGGAGGGGAGCTGTTTTTT.

The chain employs TRBV7-6 and TRBJ2-7; D call uncertain. This CDR3 region has 14 residues. V was pared by 1 base and J by 0 bases, with 7 bases between. The germline V gene encodes CDR1 SGHVS and CDR2 FNYEAQ. The CDR3 DNA sequence: TGTGCCAGCAGCTTAGATACCAACTCCTACGAGCAGTACTTC. It yields the protein CASSLDTNSYEQYF. Full variable domain (outside the CDR3, taken from reference TRBV7-6 and TRBJ2-7): GAGVSQSPRYKVTKRGQDVALRCDPISGHVSLYWYRQALGQGPEFLTYFNYEAQQDKSGLPNDRFSAERPEGSISTLTIQRTEQRDSAMYRCASSLDTNSYEQYFGPGTRLTVT.

This chain joins TRBV20-1 and TRBJ2-5; 10 bases are a match to TRBD2. The trim removed 0 bases at V and 0 bases at J, leaving 4 bases unmatched. The CDR3 extends over 16 amino acids. Per germline, CDR1 DFQATT and CDR2 SNEGSKA (reference sequence). Written as DNA, the CDR3 is TGCAGTGCTAGAGATACTAGCGGGACGTACCAAGAGACCCAGTACTTC. It specifies CSARDTSGTYQETQYF.

This clonotype was seen at least ten times. The chain combines TRBV5-1 with TRBJ1-1, with D perhaps matching TRBD1 (5 bases). Per the germline V gene, CDR1 is SGHRS and CDR2 is YFSETQ. V lost 4 bases to trimming and J lost 8 bases, with 15 bases between them. CDR3 size: 13 residues. The CDR3 spells CASSLGPENEAFF. The CDR3 DNA reads as TGCGCCAGCAGCCTGGGACCCGAAAACGAAGCTTTCTTT.

This clonotype was counted between two and nine times. The DNA of the CDR3 is TGCAGCGTTGAAGATTACCTAGCGGGGGGAGATACGCAGTATTTT. Protein: CSVEDYLAGGDTQYF. V and J are TRBV29-1 and TRBJ2-3; 11 nucleotides align to TRBD2. V lost 0 bases, J lost 5 bases, and 4 bases stayed unmatched. The germline CDR1 and CDR2 sequences are SQVTM and ANQGSEA. This CDR3 region has 15 residues.

In its sample, this clonotype was seen a few times. The chain joins TRBV12-3 or TRBV12-4 to TRBJ2-3, with D perhaps assigned TRBD1 or TRBD2 (5 bases each). This CDR3 has 14 residues. The V gene lost 5 bases and the J gene lost 4 bases, with 13 bases spanning the gap. The CDR3 DNA is TGTGCCAGCAGTGGATGGATGGGGGCAGATACGCAGTATTTT. It encodes CASSGWMGADTQYF.

CDR3 nucleotides: TGTGCCAGCAGCAAAAGCCTACAGGACCGGTCCACTGAAGCTTTCTTT. Encoded protein: CASSKSLQDRSTEAFF. The V call is TRBV3-1, the J call TRBJ1-1; D perhaps matches TRBD1 (5 bases). Germline loops: CDR1 LGHDT, CDR2 YNNKEL (reference sequence). CDR3 size: 16 residues. V was trimmed by 5 bases and J by 4 bases, leaving 20 bases between them.

This clonotype was seen a few times. The chain links TRBV11-2 to TRBJ2-1; 7 bases match TRBD2. Germline trimming cut 5 bases from V and 4 bases from J; bases unmatched to any gene: 2. Germline V lookup: CDR1 SGHAT, CDR2 FQNNGV. The CDR3 sequence is 13 residues long. In DNA form, the CDR3 reads TGTGCCAGCAGCGCGGGAGTATACAATGAGCAGTTCTTC. Translation: CASSAGVYNEQFF.

V and J are TRBV24-1 and TRBJ2-1, with 10 bases that match TRBD1. Trimming removed 8 bases from V and 5 bases from J; junction bases left unmatched: 8. The CDR3 spans 15 residues. Germline assignment: CDR1 KGHDR and CDR2 SFDVKD. CDR3 region: CATTGGDRGHNEQFF. The CDR3, as DNA: TGTGCCACCACAGGGGGGGACAGGGGCCACAATGAGCAGTTCTTC.

Worth noting for this clonotype: A much more abundant neighbour one base away suggests this may be a read error. The chain carries TRBV28 and TRBJ2-1; 8 bases line up with TRBD1. CDR1 and CDR2 from the germline V gene are MDHEN and SYDVKM. This CDR3 region has 17 residues. This CDR3 is CTSSLQGALDPYNEQFF. DNA for the CDR3: TGTACCAGCAGTCTCCAGGGGGCCCTCGACCCTTACAATGAGCAGTTCTTC.